What follows are 29 T cell receptor beta chains derived from one specimen sequenced in a study of shared clonotypes between healthy human individuals. Sequenced by immunoSEQ multiplex PCR; TCRdb stores in-frame clones only, minus some. The table lists around 720,000 clones, around three quarters of them singletons. Material: memory CD4+ T cells sorted from blood. Subset in this sample: CD45RA-negative fraction. The receptors were sampled from a young woman in good health.

The chain links TRBV5-1 to TRBJ1-1; D gene unclear. The CDR3 is made up of 16 amino acids. V was cut by 1 base and J by 2 bases, with 15 bases left in between. Germline CDR1 is SGHRS and CDR2 is YFSETQ. The CDR3 reads CASSLSIGTSNTEAFF. The CDR3 region has the DNA TGCGCCAGCAGCTTGTCTATCGGCACATCAAACACTGAAGCTTTCTTT.

The chain carries TRBV27 and TRBJ1-1; D is undetermined. Trimming removed 5 bases at V and 0 bases at J, with 16 bases between. This CDR3 has 16 amino acids. CDR1 is MNHEY, CDR2 SMNVEV, per germline (reference sequence). CDR3 sequence reads: CASSRTLGSLNTEAFF. For the CDR3, the DNA is TGTGCCAGCAGTCGAACTCTGGGTAGTTTGAACACTGAAGCTTTCTTT.

This clone was picked up one time. The chain joins TRBV7-2 to TRBJ2-1; no firm D call. The germline V gene encodes CDR1 SGHTA and CDR2 FQGNSA. The CDR3 is 15 amino acids. The V gene lost 2 bases and the J gene lost 6 bases, with 14 bases spanning the gap. The CDR3 spells CASSLSWLAVNEQFF. The CDR3 bases are TGTGCCAGCAGCTTAAGTTGGCTCGCCGTCAATGAGCAGTTCTTC.

This chain uses TRBV2 with TRBJ2-1, with 11 bases lining up with TRBD2. Germline lookup yields CDR1 SNHLY and CDR2 FYNNEI. The CDR3 runs to 17 residues. J was trimmed by 0 bases and V by 6 bases; bases with no gene match: 7. The CDR3 bases are TGTGCCAGCAGAGGGACTAGCGGAGCGAGCTCCTACAATGAGCAGTTCTTC. It is translated as CASRGTSGASSYNEQFF.

This clone was counted a single time. CDR3 nucleotides: TGTGCCAGCAGTGACTCCGGGGGCACGCGGGCAGATACGCAGTATTTT. Translated: CASSDSGGTRADTQYF. The chain recombines TRBV6-4 with TRBJ2-3; D is tentatively TRBD1 or TRBD2 (6 bases each). There are 16 residues in the CDR3. Germline assignment: CDR1 MRHNA and CDR2 SNTAGT. Trimming took off 0 bases at V and 4 bases at J, with 14 bases between the two ends.

In this sample, this clone turned up once. The chain uses TRBV7-2 and TRBJ2-1; 7 bases agree with TRBD1. CDR1 and CDR2 from the germline V gene are SGHTA and FQGNSA. The CDR3 has 15 amino acids. J lost 6 bases, V lost 5 bases, and 10 bases had no gene match. CDR3 in amino acids: CASSARTGLSNEQFF. The CDR3 bases are TGTGCCAGCAGCGCACGGACAGGTTTGAGCAATGAGCAGTTCTTC.

The chain couples TRBV7-2 to TRBJ2-5; 8 bases align to TRBD1. Germline V gene data show CDR1 as SGHTA and CDR2 as FQGNSA. The CDR3 consists of 15 residues. V shed 5 bases and J 5 bases; nucleotides not matched to a gene: 10. Here the CDR3 reads CASSTRQGSRETQYF. The CDR3 DNA is TGTGCCAGCAGCACGCGACAGGGGTCGAGGGAGACCCAGTACTTC.

This clone occurred a few times. The chain couples TRBV5-1 to TRBJ2-1; perhaps D is TRBD1 or TRBD2 (5 bases each). CDR3 length: 14 amino acids. Per germline, CDR1 SGHRS and CDR2 YFSETQ. Between the trimmed V and J ends, which lost 0 bases and 3 bases, there was a span of 7 bases. The CDR3 loop reads CASSLGDHYNEQFF. CDR3 coding DNA: TGCGCCAGCAGCTTGGGGGACCACTACAATGAGCAGTTCTTC.

The V call is TRBV11-1, the J call TRBJ2-7, with TRBD2 matching over 7 bases. Per germline, CDR1 SGHAT and CDR2 FQDESV (reference sequence). V lost 0 bases to trimming and J lost 4 bases; unmatched junction nucleotides: 9. This CDR3 has 16 residues. The CDR3 loop is CASSLAALNGRYEQYF. For the CDR3, the DNA is TGTGCCAGCAGCTTAGCCGCCCTGAACGGGAGGTACGAGCAGTACTTC.

CDR3 loop: CAIRTGSGANVLTF. The CDR3 DNA is TGTGCCATTAGGACAGGTTCCGGGGCCAACGTCCTGACTTTC. The chain uses TRBV19 and TRBJ2-6, with 7 bases aligning to TRBD1. Trimming took 10 bases from V and 4 from J; bases not matched to a gene: 7. The CDR3 has 14 residues. Germline V CDR1 and CDR2: LNHDA, SQIVND (reference sequence). Filled out from reference TRBV19 and TRBJ2-6, the complete variable domain reads DGGITQSPKYLFRKEGQNVTLSCEQNLNHDAMYWYRQDPGQGLRLIYYSQIVNDFQKGDIAEGYSVSREKKESFPLTVTSAQKNPTAFYLCAIRTGSGANVLTFGAGSRLTVL.

This chain connects TRBV5-1 to TRBJ1-5; the D gene is possibly TRBD1 (6 bases). The ends were cut back, 10 bases at V and 7 bases at J, with 15 bases in the middle. Germline CDR1 SGHRS, CDR2 YFSETQ. This CDR3 region has 12 residues. The CDR3 nucleotides read TGCGCCCCCGGTGGGGGCGGACAGCCCCAGCATTTT. Its protein is CAPGGGGQPQHF.

The table lists this clone with a count of one. The chain employs TRBV4-1 and TRBJ2-7, with 7 bases identical to TRBD2. CDR3 length: 15 residues. CDR1 is MGHRA and CDR2 is YSYEKL in the germline V gene. After removal of 1 base from V and 2 bases from J, the junction contained 5 bases not matched to a gene. CDR3 in DNA: TGCGCCAGCAGCCAAGCCCCTGGGGGGGCCTACGAGCAGTACTTC. Its protein product is CASSQAPGGAYEQYF.

There are a few counts of this clone. The gene calls are TRBV11-2 and TRBJ2-5; the D is unclear. The CDR3 is 14 amino acids. CDR1 and CDR2 (germline): SGHAT, FQNNGV. Deletions cut 4 bases from V and 5 bases from J, with 14 bases between. The CDR3 protein is CASSSGLFMETQYF. The CDR3 DNA reads as TGTGCCAGCAGCTCCGGGCTTTTCATGGAGACCCAGTACTTC.

Concerning this clone itself: The sample holds other DNA sequences that translate to the same CDR3. This chain joins TRBV7-2 and TRBJ2-3, with 7 bases lining up with TRBD1. CDR1 is SGHTA, CDR2 FQGNSA, per germline. The CDR3 contains 15 residues. Trimming at V came to 5 bases and at J to 2 bases, leaving 7 bases not matched to a gene. CDR3 nucleotide sequence: TGTGCCAGCAGCCCGCGGACAGGTTCCACAGATACGCAGTATTTT. Translating gives CASSPRTGSTDTQYF.

The table lists this clone with a few counts. The rearrangement joins TRBV6-1 to TRBJ2-1; a weak D match, TRBD2 (5 bases). V lost 4 bases to trimming and J lost 9 bases, with 25 bases between them. Germline V gene data show CDR1 as MNHNS and CDR2 as SASEGT. The CDR3 extends over 17 amino acids. CDR3 sequence (DNA): TGTGCCAGCAGTGGTACTCGTTTTGATTCATCCGCGGGTGAGCAGTTCTTC. This codes for CASSGTRFDSSAGEQFF.

In its sample, this clone was seen a few times. The V and J genes are TRBV6-1 and TRBJ2-7; D is unclear. The germline V gene has CDR1 MNHNS and CDR2 SASEGT. V was cut by 7 bases and J by 0 bases, with 10 bases left in between. The CDR3 runs 13 residues. The CDR3 nucleotides read TGTGCCAGCAAGAGCTACCGCTCCTACGAGCAGTACTTC. This codes for CASKSYRSYEQYF.

With respect to this clone: The same CDR3 arises from other DNA sequences in this sample as well. The rearrangement links TRBV10-1 to TRBJ2-1, with D perhaps given as TRBD1 or TRBD2 (7 bases each). The germline V and J ends were trimmed by 0 bases and 9 bases, with 9 bases remaining between them. The CDR3 sequence is 13 residues long. The germline V gene encodes CDR1 WNHNN and CDR2 SYGVQD (reference sequence). The CDR3 sequence: CASSESRGGEQFF. DNA of the CDR3: TGCGCCAGCAGTGAGTCCAGGGGGGGTGAGCAGTTCTTC.

The V gene is TRBV5-4, the J gene TRBJ1-4; 9 nucleotides match TRBD1. This CDR3 comprises 16 residues. Per germline, CDR1 SGHNT and CDR2 YYREEE (reference sequence). The trim removed 0 bases at V and 8 bases at J, leaving 8 bases unmatched. CDR3 loop: CASSLGTGGPGEKLFF. The CDR3 bases are TGTGCCAGCAGCTTGGGCACAGGGGGCCCGGGAGAAAAACTGTTTTTT.

The chain recombines TRBV7-9 with TRBJ2-7; D unresolved. The germline V gene has CDR1 SEHNR and CDR2 FQNEAQ (reference sequence). The CDR3 loop spans 12 amino acids. The V end was cut by 5 bases, the J end by 2 bases, with 7 bases between. The CDR3 is CASSPHPYEQYF. The CDR3, as DNA: TGTGCCAGCAGCCCCCACCCCTACGAGCAGTACTTC. Full variable domain (remainder filled in from reference TRBV7-9 and TRBJ2-7): DTGVSQNPRHKITKRGQNVTFRCDPISEHNRLYWYRQTLGQGPEFLTYFQNEAQLEKSRLLSDRFSAERPKGSFSTLEIQRTEQGDSAMYLCASSPHPYEQYFGPGTRLTVT.

The chain joins TRBV27 to TRBJ2-2; D unresolved. Germline values: CDR1 MNHEY, CDR2 SMNVEV (reference sequence). The CDR3 runs to 15 residues. Trimming removed 6 bases at V and 0 bases at J, with 11 bases between. The CDR3 coding sequence is TGTGCCAGCAGCCTAATGGGCGCGAACACCGGGGAGCTGTTTTTT. It encodes CASSLMGANTGELFF.

The chain links TRBV20-1 to TRBJ2-7; no reliable D call. CDR3 length: 11 amino acids. The V end lost 6 bases, the J end lost 3 bases, and 9 bases lay between the germline ends. Per germline, CDR1 DFQATT and CDR2 SNEGSKA (reference sequence). As DNA, the CDR3 is TGCAGTGCGACTCCTCACTACGAGCAGTACTTC. This gives the protein CSATPHYEQYF.

On this clone itself: This likely stems from a read error, as it lies one base from a far larger clone. The J gene is TRBJ2-3, the V gene TRBV2; 15 bases map to TRBD2. Germline V gene sequence: CDR1 SNHLY, CDR2 FYNNEI. The CDR3 has 17 residues. The trim removed 7 bases at V and 2 bases at J, leaving 7 bases unmatched. The CDR3 is CASNRGLAGGITDTQYF. In DNA form, the CDR3 reads TGTGCCAGCAACCGCGGACTAGCGGGAGGGATCACAGATACGCAGTATTTT.

Turning to this clone: The sample holds other DNA sequences that translate to the same CDR3. This chain connects TRBV6-5 to TRBJ1-1; D may be TRBD1 (6 bases). Looked up from germline, CDR1 is MNHEY and CDR2 is SVGAGI. This CDR3 is built from 13 residues. Between the trimmed V and J ends, which lost 2 bases and 5 bases, there was a span of 9 bases. CDR3 in amino acids: CASSYGGRTEAFF. The CDR3 nucleotides read TGTGCCAGCAGTTACGGGGGGCGGACTGAAGCTTTCTTT.

About this clone itself: The same CDR3 is also encoded by other DNA sequences in this sample. The rearrangement links TRBV5-4 to TRBJ2-7; a weak D match, TRBD2 (5 bases). The V end lost 0 bases, the J end lost 6 bases, and 13 bases lay between the germline ends. The germline gives CDR1 SGHNT, CDR2 YYREEE (reference sequence). This CDR3 spans 14 amino acids. CDR3 in amino acids: CASSLDPSRGEQYF. CDR3 sequence (DNA): TGTGCCAGCAGCTTGGATCCTAGCCGTGGCGAGCAGTACTTC.

The chain carries TRBV25-1 and TRBJ2-1; TRBD2 agrees at 7 bases. CDR1 is MGHDK and CDR2 is SYGVNS in the germline V gene. CDR3 length: 16 amino acids. With 4 bases clipped from V and 0 bases from J, the junction kept 6 bases outside the gene matches. The CDR3 is CASSVTRGSSYNEQFF. In DNA form, the CDR3 reads TGTGCCAGCAGTGTGACGCGGGGGAGCTCCTACAATGAGCAGTTCTTC.

In DNA form, the CDR3 reads TGTGCCAGCAGCTACGGACCGGGAAGCACCTACGAGCAGTACTTC. It codes for CASSYGPGSTYEQYF. The gene calls are TRBV11-3 and TRBJ2-7, with D tentatively TRBD2 (5 bases). This CDR3 spans 15 amino acids. CDR1 and CDR2 from the germline V gene are SGHNT and YENEEA. Between the trimmed V and J ends, which lost 4 bases and 2 bases, there was a span of 15 bases.

The CDR3 bases are TGTGCTAGTGGCGCCGGGACAGGGGTGACCTACGAGCAGTACTTC. As protein: CASGAGTGVTYEQYF. The rearrangement joins TRBV12-5 to TRBJ2-7; 10 bases are shared with TRBD1. Germline V gene lookup returns CDR1 LGHNT and CDR2 FRNRAP. The V gene end was trimmed by 6 bases and the J gene end by 2 bases; junction bases not matched to a gene: 7. The CDR3 is made up of 15 amino acids.

Points on this clone: A read error may explain this, as a much larger clone is one base away. The chain is built from TRBV7-8 and TRBJ2-3; 11 bases are shared with TRBD2. Germline CDR1 reads SGHVS; CDR2 reads FQNEAQ. This CDR3 has 14 residues. The V gene end was trimmed by 3 bases and the J gene end by 4 bases; junction bases not matched to a gene: 0. The CDR3 DNA follows: TGTGCCAGCAGCTTTAGCGGGAGGGCAGATACGCAGTATTTT. It codes for CASSFSGRADTQYF.

V usage is TRBV28 and J usage is TRBJ1-4; 7 bases fit TRBD1. This CDR3 has 14 residues. Unmatched junction bases numbered 6, after V lost 3 bases and J lost 8 bases. Germline V lookup: CDR1 MDHEN, CDR2 SYDVKM. DNA for the CDR3: TGTGCCAGCAGTTTCCGCAGGGGGAGGGAAAAACTGTTTTTT. Protein sequence: CASSFRRGREKLFF.